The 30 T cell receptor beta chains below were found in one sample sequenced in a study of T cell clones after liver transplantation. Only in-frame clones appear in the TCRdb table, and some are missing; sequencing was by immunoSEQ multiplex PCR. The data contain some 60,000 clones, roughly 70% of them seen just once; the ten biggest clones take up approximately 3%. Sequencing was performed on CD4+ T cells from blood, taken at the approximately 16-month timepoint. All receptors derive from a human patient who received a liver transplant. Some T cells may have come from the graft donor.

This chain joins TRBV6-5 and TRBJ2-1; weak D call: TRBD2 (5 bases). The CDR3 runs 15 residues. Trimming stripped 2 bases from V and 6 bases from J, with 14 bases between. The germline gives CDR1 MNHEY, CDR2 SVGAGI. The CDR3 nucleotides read TGTGCCAGCAGTTACGAAAGCGGTAATAGCAATGAGCAGTTCTTC. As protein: CASSYESGNSNEQFF.

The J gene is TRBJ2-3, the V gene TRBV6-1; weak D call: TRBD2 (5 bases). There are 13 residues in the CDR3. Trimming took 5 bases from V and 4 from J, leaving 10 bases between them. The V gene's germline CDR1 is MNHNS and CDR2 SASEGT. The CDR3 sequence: CASSPRGPDTQYF. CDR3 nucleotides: TGTGCCAGCAGTCCTCGAGGGCCAGATACGCAGTATTTT.

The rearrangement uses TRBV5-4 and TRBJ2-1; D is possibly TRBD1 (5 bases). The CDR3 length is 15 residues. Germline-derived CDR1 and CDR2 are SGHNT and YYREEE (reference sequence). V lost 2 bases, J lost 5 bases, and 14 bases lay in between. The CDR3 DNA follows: TGTGCCAGCAGCTTAGGGGAACGATTTAACAATGAGCAGTTCTTC. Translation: CASSLGERFNNEQFF.

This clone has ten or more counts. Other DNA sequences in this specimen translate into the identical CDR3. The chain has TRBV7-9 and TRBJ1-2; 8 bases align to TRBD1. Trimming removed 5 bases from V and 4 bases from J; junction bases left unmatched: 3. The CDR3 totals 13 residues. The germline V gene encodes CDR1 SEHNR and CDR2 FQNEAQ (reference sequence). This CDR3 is CASSPGTGYGYTF. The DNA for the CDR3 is TGTGCCAGCAGCCCGGGGACAGGCTATGGCTACACCTTC.

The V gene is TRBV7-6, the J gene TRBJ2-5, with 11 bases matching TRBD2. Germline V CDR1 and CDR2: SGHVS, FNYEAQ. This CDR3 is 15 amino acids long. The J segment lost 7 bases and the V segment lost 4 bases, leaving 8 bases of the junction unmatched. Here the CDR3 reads CASSSLAGDRGTQYF. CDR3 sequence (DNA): TGTGCCAGCAGCTCACTAGCGGGGGACCGGGGGACCCAGTACTTC. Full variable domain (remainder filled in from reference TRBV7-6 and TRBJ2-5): GAGVSQSPRYKVTKRGQDVALRCDPISGHVSLYWYRQALGQGPEFLTYFNYEAQQDKSGLPNDRFSAERPEGSISTLTIQRTEQRDSAMYRCASSSLAGDRGTQYFGPGTRLLVL.

CDR3 in amino acids: CASSQQTGDNSPLHF. CDR3 bases: TGCGCCAGCAGCCAACAGACAGGGGATAATTCACCCCTCCACTTT. V is TRBV4-1 and J is TRBJ1-6; 8 bases agree with TRBD1. V lost 2 bases and J lost 5; bases outside the gene matches: 2. The germline V gene encodes CDR1 MGHRA and CDR2 YSYEKL. The CDR3 extends over 15 amino acids.

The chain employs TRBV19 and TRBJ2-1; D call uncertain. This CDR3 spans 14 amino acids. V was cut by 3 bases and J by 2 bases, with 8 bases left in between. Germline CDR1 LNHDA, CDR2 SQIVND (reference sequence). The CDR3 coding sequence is TGTGCCAGTAGTATTGGTTCAACCTACAATGAGCAGTTCTTC. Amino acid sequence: CASSIGSTYNEQFF.

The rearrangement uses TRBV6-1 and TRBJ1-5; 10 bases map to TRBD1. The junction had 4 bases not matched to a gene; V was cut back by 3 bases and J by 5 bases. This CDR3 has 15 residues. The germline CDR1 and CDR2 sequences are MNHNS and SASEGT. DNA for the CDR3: TGTGCCAGCAGTGAGACAGGGGGCTTGGATCAGCCCCAGCATTTT. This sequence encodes CASSETGGLDQPQHF.

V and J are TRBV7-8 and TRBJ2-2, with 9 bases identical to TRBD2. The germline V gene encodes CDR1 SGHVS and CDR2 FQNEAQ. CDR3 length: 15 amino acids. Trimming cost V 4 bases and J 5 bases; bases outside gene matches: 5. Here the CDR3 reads CASSSGLARTGELFF. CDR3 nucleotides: TGTGCCAGCAGCTCTGGACTAGCGAGGACCGGGGAGCTGTTTTTT.

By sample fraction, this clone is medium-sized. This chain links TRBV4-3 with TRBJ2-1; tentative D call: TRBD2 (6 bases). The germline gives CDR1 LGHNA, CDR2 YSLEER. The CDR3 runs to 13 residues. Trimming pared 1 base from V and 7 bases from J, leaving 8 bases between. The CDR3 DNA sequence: TGCGCCAGCAGCCAAGTTGGGGGGAATGAGCAGTTCTTC. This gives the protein CASSQVGGNEQFF.

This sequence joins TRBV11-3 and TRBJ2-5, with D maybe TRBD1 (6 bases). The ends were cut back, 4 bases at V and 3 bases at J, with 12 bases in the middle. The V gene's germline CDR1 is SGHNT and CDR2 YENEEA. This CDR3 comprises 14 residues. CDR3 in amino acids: CASSYRDTKETQYF. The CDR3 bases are TGTGCCAGCAGCTACCGGGACACTAAAGAGACCCAGTACTTC.

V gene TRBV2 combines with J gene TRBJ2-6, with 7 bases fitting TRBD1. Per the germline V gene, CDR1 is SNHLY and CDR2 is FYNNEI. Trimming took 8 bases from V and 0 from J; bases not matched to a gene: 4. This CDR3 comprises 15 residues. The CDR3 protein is CASSGQLSGANVLTF. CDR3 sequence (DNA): TGTGCCAGCTCGGGACAGCTCTCTGGGGCCAACGTCCTGACTTTC.

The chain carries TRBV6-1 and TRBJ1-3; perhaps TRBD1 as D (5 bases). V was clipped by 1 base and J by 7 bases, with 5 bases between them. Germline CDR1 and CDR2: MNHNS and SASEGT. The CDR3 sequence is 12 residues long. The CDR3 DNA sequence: TGTGCCAGCAGTGAAGGGGGCAACACCATATATTTT. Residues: CASSEGGNTIYF.

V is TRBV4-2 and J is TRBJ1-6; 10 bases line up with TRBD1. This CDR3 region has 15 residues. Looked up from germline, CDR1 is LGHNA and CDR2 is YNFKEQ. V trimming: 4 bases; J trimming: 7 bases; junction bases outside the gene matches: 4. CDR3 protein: CASSRGQGKNSPLHF. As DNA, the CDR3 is TGTGCCAGCAGCCGGGGACAGGGGAAGAATTCACCCCTCCACTTT.

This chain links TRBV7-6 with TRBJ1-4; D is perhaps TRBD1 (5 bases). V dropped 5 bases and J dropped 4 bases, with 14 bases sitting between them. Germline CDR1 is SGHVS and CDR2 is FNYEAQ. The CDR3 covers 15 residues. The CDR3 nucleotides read TGTGCCAGCAGCGAATCTGGACAATTTAATGAAAAACTGTTTTTT. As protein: CASSESGQFNEKLFF.

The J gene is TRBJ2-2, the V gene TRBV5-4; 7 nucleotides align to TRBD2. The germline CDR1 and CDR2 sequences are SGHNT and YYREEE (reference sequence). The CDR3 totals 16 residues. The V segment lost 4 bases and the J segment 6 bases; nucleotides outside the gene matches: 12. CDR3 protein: CASSRRLVREAGELFF. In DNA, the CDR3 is TGTGCCAGCAGCCGAAGACTAGTCCGGGAGGCCGGGGAGCTGTTTTTT.

CDR3 region: CASSLRDRDTDTQYF. As DNA, the CDR3 is TGTGCCAGCAGCCTCAGGGATAGGGACACAGATACGCAGTATTTT. This chain joins TRBV5-6 and TRBJ2-3, with a tentative D call TRBD1 (5 bases). CDR3 length equals 15 residues. Germline CDR1 is SGHDT and CDR2 is YYEEEE. Trimming took 4 bases from V and 2 from J, leaving 14 bases between them.

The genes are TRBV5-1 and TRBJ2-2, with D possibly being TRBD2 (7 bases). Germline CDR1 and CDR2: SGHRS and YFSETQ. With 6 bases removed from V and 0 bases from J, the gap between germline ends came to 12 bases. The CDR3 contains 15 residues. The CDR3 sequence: CASMGGGANTGELFF. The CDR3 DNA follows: TGCGCCAGCATGGGCGGGGGCGCGAACACCGGGGAGCTGTTTTTT.

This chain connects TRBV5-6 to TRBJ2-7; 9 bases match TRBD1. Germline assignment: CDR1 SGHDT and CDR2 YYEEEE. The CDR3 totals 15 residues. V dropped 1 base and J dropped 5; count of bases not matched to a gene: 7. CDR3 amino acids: CASSLKGQGSHEQYF. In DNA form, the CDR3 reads TGTGCCAGCAGCTTGAAGGGACAGGGTTCCCACGAGCAGTACTTC. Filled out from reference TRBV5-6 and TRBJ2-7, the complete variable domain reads DAGVTQSPTHLIKTRGQQVTLRCSPKSGHDTVSWYQQALGQGPQFIFQYYEEEERQRGNFPDRFSGHQFPNYSSELNVNALLLGDSALYLCASSLKGQGSHEQYFGPGTRLTVT.

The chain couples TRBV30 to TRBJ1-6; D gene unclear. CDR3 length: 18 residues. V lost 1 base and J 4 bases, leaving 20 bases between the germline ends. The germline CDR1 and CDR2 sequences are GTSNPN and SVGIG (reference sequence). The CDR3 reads CAWSGRNRAPPYNSPLHF. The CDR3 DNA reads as TGTGCCTGGAGTGGGAGGAACAGAGCCCCGCCATATAATTCACCCCTCCACTTT.

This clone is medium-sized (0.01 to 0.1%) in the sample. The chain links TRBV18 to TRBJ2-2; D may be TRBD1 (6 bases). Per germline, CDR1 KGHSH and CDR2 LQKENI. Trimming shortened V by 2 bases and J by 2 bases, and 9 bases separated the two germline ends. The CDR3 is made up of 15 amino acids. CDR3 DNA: TGTGCCAGCTCACCATACAGGGAAAACACCGGGGAGCTGTTTTTT. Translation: CASSPYRENTGELFF.

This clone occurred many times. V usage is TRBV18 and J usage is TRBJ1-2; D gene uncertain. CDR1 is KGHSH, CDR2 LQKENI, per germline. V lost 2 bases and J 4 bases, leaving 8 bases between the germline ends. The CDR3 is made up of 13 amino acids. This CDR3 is CASSPDSSYGYTF. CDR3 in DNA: TGTGCCAGCTCACCAGATTCCAGCTATGGCTACACCTTC.

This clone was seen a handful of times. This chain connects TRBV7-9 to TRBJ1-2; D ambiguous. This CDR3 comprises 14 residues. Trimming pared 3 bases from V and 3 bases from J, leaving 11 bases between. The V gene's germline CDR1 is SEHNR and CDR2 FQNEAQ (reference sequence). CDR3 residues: CASSFSREDYGYTF. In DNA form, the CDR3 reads TGTGCCAGCAGCTTTTCGAGGGAGGACTATGGCTACACCTTC.

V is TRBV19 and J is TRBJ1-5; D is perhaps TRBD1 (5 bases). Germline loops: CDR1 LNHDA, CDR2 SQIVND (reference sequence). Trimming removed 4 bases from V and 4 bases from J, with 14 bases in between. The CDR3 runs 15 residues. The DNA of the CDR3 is TGTGCCAGTAGTAAGGAGACAGTCTTAAATCAGCCCCAGCATTTT. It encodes CASSKETVLNQPQHF.

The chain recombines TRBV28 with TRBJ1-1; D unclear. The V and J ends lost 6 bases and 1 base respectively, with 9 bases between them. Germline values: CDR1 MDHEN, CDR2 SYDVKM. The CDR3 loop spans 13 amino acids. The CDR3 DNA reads TGTGCCAGCAGCCTCATTACGAACACTGAAGCTTTCTTT. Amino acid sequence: CASSLITNTEAFF.

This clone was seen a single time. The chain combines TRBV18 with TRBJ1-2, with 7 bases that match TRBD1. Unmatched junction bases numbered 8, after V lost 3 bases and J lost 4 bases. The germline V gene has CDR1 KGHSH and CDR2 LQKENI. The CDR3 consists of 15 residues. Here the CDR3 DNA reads TGTGCCAGCTCACCGGCCACGGGACAGACCTATGGCTACACCTTC. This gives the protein CASSPATGQTYGYTF.

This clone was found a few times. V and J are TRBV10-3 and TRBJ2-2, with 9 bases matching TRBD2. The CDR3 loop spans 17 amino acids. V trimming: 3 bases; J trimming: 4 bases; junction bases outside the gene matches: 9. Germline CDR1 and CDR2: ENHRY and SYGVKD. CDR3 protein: CAISDPRAGGRTGELFF. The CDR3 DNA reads TGTGCCATCAGTGACCCTCGGGCGGGGGGGCGCACCGGGGAGCTGTTTTTT.

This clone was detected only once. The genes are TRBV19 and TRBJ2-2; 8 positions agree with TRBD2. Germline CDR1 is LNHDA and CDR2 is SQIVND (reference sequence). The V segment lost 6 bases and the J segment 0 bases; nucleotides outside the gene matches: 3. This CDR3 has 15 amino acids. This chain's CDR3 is CASSAGLANTGELFF. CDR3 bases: TGTGCCAGTAGCGCGGGACTAGCGAACACCGGGGAGCTGTTTTTT.

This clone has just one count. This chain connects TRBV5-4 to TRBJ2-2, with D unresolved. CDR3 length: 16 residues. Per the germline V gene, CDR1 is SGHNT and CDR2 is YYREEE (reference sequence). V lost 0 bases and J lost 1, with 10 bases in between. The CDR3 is CASSLGSYGNTGELFF. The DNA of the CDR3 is TGTGCCAGCAGCTTGGGTAGCTACGGGAACACCGGGGAGCTGTTTTTT. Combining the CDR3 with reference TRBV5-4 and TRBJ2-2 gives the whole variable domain ETGVTQSPTHLIKTRGQQVTLRCSSQSGHNTVSWYQQALGQGPQFIFQYYREEENGRGNFPPRFSGLQFPNYSSELNVNALELDDSALYLCASSLGSYGNTGELFFGEGSRLTVL.

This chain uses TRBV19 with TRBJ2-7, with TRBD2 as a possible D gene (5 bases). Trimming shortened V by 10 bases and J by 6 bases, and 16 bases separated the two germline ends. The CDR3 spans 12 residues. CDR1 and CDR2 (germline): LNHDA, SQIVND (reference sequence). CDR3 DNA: TGTGCCACGTCGACTGCCCGGGGCGAGCAGTACGTC. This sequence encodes CATSTARGEQYV.